This TCR beta chain was identified during a study of T cells after yellow fever vaccination. This clonotype appeared many times. Trimming removed 4 bases at V and 4 bases at J, with 8 bases between. The germline CDR1 and CDR2 sequences are MNHNS and SASEGT. The length of the CDR3 is 13 residues. TCRdb redid the calling of the 5' RACE reads with MiXCR, one entry per CDR3 protein. The data contain approximately 240,000 distinct CDR3 sequences, more than 3.5% of them singletons. The source is a man aged 18 to 29 who received the YFV17D yellow fever vaccine. Specimen: PBMCs, collected 15 days after the yellow fever booster vaccination. J is TRBJ2-1 and V is TRBV6-1; D is unresolved. CDR3 nucleotide sequence: TGTGCCAGCAGTGTTCAGGAATACAATGAGCAGTTCTTC. This codes for CASSVQEYNEQFF.